This T cell receptor beta chain originates from a study of blood T cell repertoires in COVID-19. Study at large: Italy, Spain and the United States were the sources of the convalescent and acute COVID-19 samples. Sources were T cells, B-cell-depleted T cells, or PBMCs; the material itself was cDNA or gDNA.

V trimming: 2 bases; J trimming: 0 bases; junction bases outside the gene matches: 6. This CDR3 comprises 16 residues. Germline loops: CDR1 WSHSY, CDR2 SAAADI. This clone has just one count. Per the authors' pipeline: Estimated nucleated cell counts came from reference gene primer amplification. Measured with immunoSEQ multiplex PCR; TCRdb has only the in-frame clones, and not every one. That table supplies the V and J calls and clone size; D and trimming were determined from the DNA. The sample has approximately 390,000 clones; around 89% are singletons. The sequenced sample consisted of peripheral blood. This TCR came from a man aged 18 to 30 with active or convalescent COVID-19. The chain uses TRBV10-2 and TRBJ1-2, with 7 positions matching TRBD1. CDR3 sequence reads: CASSEATGLANYGYTF. CDR3 DNA: TGCGCCAGCAGTGAGGCGACAGGGTTAGCTAACTATGGCTACACCTTC.